The clone carrying this TCR beta chain came up once. What it recognizes is unknown. Sequencing used immunoSEQ multiplex PCR; TCRdb keeps in-frame clones, though not all of them. The repertoire holds approximately 88,000 clones, with over 90% as singletons. The sample belongs to a study of graft-versus-host responses after intestinal transplantation. CDR1 and CDR2 (germline): LNHDA, SQIVND (reference sequence). CDR3 length equals 16 residues. The V and J ends lost 6 bases and 0 bases respectively, with 15 bases between them. The receptor was isolated from a human donor who was the organ donor for an intestinal transplant. This chain uses TRBV19 with TRBJ1-5, with a weak D call TRBD1 (5 bases). This sample comprised unstimulated CD4+ T cells sorted from spleen or lymph node cells, obtained before transplant. CDR3 residues: CASRLAGSNSNQPQHF. The CDR3 nucleotides are TGTGCCAGTAGACTTGCAGGGAGCAATAGCAATCAGCCCCAGCATTTT.